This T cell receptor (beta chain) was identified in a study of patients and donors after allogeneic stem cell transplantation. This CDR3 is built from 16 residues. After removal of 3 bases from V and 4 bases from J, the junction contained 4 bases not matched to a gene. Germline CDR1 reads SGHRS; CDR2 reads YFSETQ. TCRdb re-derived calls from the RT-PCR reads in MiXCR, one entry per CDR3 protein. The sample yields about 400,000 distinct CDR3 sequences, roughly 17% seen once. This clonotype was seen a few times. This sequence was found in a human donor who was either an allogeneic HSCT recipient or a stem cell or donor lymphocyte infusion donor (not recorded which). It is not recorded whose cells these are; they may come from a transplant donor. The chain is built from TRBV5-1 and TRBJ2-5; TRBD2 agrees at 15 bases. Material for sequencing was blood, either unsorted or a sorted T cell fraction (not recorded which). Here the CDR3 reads CASSYRTSGGAETQYF. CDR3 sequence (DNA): TGCGCCAGCAGCTATCGGACTAGCGGGGGGGCAGAGACCCAGTACTTC. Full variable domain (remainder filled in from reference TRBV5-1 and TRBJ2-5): KAGVTQTPRYLIKTRGQQVTLSCSPISGHRSVSWYQQTPGQGLQFLFEYFSETQRNKGNFPGRFSGRQFSNSRSEMNVSTLELGDSALYLCASSYRTSGGAETQYFGPGTRLLVL.